What follows is one T cell receptor beta chain and its context. These data come from a study of cytomegalovirus exposure and HLA in healthy donors. Primers: 60 Vbeta forward and 13 Jbeta reverse. Assay: immunoSEQ multiplex PCR; the TCRdb copy retains only in-frame clones and omits some. Of more than 150,000 clones listed, just under 80% were seen once; the top ten hold 1.5% to 2%. This sequence originates from a woman in her thirties in good health and CMV-seronegative. Sequencing used PBMCs.

CDR3 bases: TGTGCCAGTAGTATCGGACAGGCCTATGGCTACACCTTC. Amino acid sequence: CASSIGQAYGYTF. This sequence joins TRBV19 and TRBJ1-2, with 7 positions matching TRBD1. The germline V gene encodes CDR1 LNHDA and CDR2 SQIVND (reference sequence). The CDR3 covers 13 residues. With V trimmed by 3 bases and J by 4 bases, 2 bases remained unmatched.